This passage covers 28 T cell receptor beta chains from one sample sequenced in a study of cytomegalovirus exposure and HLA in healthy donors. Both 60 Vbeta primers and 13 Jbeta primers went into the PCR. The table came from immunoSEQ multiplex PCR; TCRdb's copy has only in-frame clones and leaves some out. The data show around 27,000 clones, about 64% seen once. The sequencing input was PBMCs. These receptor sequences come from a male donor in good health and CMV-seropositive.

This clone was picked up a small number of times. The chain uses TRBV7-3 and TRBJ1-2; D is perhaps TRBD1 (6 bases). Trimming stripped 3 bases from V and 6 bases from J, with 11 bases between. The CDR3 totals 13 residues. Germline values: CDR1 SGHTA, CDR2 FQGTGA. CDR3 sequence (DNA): TGTGCCAGCAGCTTCCAACAGGGTGATGGCTACACCTTC. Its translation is CASSFQQGDGYTF.

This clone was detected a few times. The chain's CDR3 is CAISEIRRAPNNYGYTF. The CDR3 DNA follows: TGTGCCATCAGTGAAATTCGGAGGGCCCCTAATAACTATGGCTACACCTTC. This sequence joins TRBV10-3 and TRBJ1-2; D unclear. Deletions cut 3 bases from V and 1 base from J, with 18 bases between. Germline V lookup: CDR1 ENHRY, CDR2 SYGVKD. The CDR3 is 17 residues long.

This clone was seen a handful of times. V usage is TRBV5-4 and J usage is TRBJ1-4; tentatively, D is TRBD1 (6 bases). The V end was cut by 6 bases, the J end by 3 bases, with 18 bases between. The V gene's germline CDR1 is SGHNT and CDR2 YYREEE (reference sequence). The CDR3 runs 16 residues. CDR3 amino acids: CASNMRTGQPNEKLFF. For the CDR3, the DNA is TGTGCCAGCAATATGAGGACGGGACAACCTAATGAAAAACTGTTTTTT.

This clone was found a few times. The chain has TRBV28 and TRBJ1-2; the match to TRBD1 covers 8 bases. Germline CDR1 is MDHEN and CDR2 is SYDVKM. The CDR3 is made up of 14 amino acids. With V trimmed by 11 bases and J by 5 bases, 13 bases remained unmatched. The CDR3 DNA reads TGTGCCGCCGACATCGCCGGGACAGGATATGGCTACACCTTC. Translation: CAADIAGTGYGYTF.

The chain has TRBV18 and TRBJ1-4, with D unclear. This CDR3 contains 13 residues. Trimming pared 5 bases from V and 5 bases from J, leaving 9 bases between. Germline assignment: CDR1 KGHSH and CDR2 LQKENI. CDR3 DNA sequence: TGTGCCAGCTCAAAGTCAGTAAATGAAAAACTGTTTTTT. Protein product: CASSKSVNEKLFF.

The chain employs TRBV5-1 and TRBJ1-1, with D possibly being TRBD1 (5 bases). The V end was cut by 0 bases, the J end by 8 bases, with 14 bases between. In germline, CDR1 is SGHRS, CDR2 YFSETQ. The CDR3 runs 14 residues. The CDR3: CASSLVIGASEAFF. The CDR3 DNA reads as TGCGCCAGCAGCTTGGTGATTGGGGCATCGGAAGCTTTCTTT.

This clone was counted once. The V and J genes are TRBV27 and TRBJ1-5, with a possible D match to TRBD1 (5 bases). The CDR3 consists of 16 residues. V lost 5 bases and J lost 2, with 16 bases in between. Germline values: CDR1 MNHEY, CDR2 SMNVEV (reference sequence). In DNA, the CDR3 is TGTGCCAGCAGTAGAGGCGACAGACCGGGCAATCAGCCCCAGCATTTT. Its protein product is CASSRGDRPGNQPQHF.

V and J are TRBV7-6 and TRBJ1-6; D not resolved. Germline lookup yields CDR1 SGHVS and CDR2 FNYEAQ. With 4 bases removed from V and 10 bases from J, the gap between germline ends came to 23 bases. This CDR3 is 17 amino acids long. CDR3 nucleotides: TGTGCCAGCAGCTCCGCCGACATTTTTCTAAGCGGCTCACCCCTCCACTTT. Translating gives CASSSADIFLSGSPLHF.

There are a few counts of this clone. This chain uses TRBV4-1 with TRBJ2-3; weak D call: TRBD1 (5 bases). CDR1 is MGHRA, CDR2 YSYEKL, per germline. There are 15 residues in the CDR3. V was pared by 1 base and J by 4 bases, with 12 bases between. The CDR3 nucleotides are TGCGCCAGCAGCCAAGCGGGCCAGGGCGCAGATACGCAGTATTTT. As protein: CASSQAGQGADTQYF.

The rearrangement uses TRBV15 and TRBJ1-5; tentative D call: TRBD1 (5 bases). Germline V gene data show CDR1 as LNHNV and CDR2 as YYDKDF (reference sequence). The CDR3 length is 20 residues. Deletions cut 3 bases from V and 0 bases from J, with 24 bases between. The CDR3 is CATSSVTFGQGLYSNQPQHF. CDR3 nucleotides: TGTGCCACCAGCAGCGTCACCTTTGGTCAGGGCCTTTATAGCAATCAGCCCCAGCATTTT. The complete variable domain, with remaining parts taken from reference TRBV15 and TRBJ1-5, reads DAMVIQNPRYQVTQFGKPVTLSCSQTLNHNVMYWYQQKSSQAPKLLFHYYDKDFNNEADTPDNFQSRRPNTSFCFLDIRSPGLGDTAMYLCATSSVTFGQGLYSNQPQHFGDGTRLSIL.

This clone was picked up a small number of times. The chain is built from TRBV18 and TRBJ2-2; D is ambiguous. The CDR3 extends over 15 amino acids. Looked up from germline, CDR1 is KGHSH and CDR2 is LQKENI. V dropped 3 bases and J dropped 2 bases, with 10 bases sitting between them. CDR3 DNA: TGTGCCAGCTCACCCCCGGGTAGTAACACCGGGGAGCTGTTTTTT. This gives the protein CASSPPGSNTGELFF.

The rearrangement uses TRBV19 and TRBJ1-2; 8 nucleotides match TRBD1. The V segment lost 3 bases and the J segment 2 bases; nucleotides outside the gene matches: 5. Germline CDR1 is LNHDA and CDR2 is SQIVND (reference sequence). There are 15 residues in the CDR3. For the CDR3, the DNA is TGTGCCAGTAGTATTACAGGGGGAATGAACTATGGCTACACCTTC. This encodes CASSITGGMNYGYTF.

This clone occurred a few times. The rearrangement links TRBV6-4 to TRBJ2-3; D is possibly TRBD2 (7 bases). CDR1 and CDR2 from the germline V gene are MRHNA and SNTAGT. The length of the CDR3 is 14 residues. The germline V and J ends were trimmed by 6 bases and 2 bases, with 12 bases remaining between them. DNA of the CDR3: TGTGCCAGCAGCCCACGGGGGGCCACAGATACGCAGTATTTT. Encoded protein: CASSPRGATDTQYF.

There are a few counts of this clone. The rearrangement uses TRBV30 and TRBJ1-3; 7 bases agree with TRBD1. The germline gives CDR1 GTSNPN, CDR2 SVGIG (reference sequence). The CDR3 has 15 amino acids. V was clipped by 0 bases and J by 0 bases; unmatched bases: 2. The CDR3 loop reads CAWSVGQDSGNTIYF. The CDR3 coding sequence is TGTGCCTGGAGTGTAGGACAGGACTCTGGAAACACCATATATTTT.

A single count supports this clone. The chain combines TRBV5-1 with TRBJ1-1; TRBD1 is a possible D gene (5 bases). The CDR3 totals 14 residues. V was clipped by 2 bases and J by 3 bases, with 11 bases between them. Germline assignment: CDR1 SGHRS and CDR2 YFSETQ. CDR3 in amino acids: CASSFEGTYTEAFF. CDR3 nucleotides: TGCGCCAGCAGCTTCGAGGGGACTTACACTGAAGCTTTCTTT.

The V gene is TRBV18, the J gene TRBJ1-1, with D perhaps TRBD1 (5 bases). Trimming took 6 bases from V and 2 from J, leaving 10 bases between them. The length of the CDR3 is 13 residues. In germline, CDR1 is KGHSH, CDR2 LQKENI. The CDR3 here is CASSQGGNTEAFF. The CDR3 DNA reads TGTGCCAGCTCCCAGGGCGGCAACACTGAAGCTTTCTTT.

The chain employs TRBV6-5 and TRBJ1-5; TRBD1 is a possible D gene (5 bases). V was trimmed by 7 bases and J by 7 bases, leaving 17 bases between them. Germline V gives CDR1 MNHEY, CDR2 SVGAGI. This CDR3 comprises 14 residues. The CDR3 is CASTPPGGGQPQHF. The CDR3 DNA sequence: TGTGCCAGCACTCCCCCGGGGGGTGGACAGCCCCAGCATTTT.

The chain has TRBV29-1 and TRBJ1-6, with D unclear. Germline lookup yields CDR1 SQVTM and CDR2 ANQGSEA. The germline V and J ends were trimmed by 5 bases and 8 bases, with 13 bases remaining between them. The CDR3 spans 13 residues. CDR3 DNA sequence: TGCAGCGTTCAAGTCAGGCCTGATTCACCCCTCCACTTT. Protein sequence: CSVQVRPDSPLHF.

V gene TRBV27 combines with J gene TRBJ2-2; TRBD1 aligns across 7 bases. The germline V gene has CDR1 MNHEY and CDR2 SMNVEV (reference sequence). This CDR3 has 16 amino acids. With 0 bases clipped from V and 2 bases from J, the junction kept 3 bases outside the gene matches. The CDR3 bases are TGTGCCAGCAGTTTATCGGGACAGCTCAACACCGGGGAGCTGTTTTTT. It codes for CASSLSGQLNTGELFF.

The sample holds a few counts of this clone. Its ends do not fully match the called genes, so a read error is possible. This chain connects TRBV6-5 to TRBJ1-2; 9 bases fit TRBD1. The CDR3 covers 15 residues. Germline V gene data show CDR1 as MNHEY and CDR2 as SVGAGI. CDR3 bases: TGTGCCAGCAGGTCGGACAGGGGCCGGAACTATGGCTACTCCTTC. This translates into CASRSDRGRNYGYSF.

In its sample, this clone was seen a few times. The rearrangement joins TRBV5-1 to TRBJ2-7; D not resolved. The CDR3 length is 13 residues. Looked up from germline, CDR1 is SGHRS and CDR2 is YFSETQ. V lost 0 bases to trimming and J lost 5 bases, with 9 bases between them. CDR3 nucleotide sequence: TGCGCCAGCAGCTTGGGCCTTTCGGACGAGCAGTACTTC. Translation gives CASSLGLSDEQYF.

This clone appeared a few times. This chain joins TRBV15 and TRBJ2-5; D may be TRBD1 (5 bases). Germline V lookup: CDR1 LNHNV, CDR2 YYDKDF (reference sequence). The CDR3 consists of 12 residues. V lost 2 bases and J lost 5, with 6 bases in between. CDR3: CATSRKGETQYF. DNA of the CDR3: TGTGCCACCAGCAGAAAGGGGGAGACCCAGTACTTC. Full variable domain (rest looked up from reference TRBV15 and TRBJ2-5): DAMVIQNPRYQVTQFGKPVTLSCSQTLNHNVMYWYQQKSSQAPKLLFHYYDKDFNNEADTPDNFQSRRPNTSFCFLDIRSPGLGDTAMYLCATSRKGETQYFGPGTRLLVL.

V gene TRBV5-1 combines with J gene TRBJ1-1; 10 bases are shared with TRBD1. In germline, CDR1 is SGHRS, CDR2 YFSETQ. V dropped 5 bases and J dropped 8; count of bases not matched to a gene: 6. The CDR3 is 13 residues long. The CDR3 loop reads CASSADRGREAFF. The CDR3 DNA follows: TGCGCCAGCAGTGCCGACAGGGGGCGAGAAGCTTTCTTT.

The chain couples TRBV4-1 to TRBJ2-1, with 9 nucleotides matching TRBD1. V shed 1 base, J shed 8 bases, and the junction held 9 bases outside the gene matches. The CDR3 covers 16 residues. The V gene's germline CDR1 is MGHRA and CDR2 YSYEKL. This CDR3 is CASSQGQGVMMDEQFF. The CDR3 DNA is TGCGCCAGCAGCCAAGGACAGGGGGTTATGATGGATGAGCAGTTCTTC.

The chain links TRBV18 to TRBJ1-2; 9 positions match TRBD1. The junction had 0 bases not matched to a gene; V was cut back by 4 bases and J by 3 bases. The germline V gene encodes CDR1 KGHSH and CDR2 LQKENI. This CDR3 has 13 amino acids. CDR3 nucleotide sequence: TGTGCCAGCTCACGGACAGGGGACTATGGCTACACCTTC. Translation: CASSRTGDYGYTF. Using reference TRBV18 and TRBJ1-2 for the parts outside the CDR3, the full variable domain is NAGVMQNPRHLVRRRGQEARLRCSPMKGHSHVYWYRQLPEEGLKFMVYLQKENIIDESGMPKERFSAEFPKEGPSILRIQQVVRGDSAAYFCASSRTGDYGYTFGSGTRLTVV.

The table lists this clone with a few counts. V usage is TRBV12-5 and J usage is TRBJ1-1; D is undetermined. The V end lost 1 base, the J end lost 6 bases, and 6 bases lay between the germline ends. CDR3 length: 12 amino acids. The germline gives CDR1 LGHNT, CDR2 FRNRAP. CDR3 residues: CASGLAQSEAFF. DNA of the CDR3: TGTGCTAGTGGTTTGGCACAGTCTGAAGCTTTCTTT.

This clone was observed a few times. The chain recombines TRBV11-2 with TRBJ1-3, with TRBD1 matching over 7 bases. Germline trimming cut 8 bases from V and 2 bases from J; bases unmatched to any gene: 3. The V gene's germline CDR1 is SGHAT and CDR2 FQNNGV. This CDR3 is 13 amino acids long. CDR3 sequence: CASSGTAGNTIYF. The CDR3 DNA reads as TGTGCCAGCTCCGGGACAGCTGGAAACACCATATATTTT.

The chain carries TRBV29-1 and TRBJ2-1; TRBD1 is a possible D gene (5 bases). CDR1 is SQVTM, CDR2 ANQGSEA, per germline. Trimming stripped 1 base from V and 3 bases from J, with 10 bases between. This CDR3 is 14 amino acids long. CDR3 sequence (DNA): TGCAGCGTTGAAGGACAGCAGCTCTACAATGAGCAGTTCTTC. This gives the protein CSVEGQQLYNEQFF.